This entry is about one T cell receptor beta chain. No antigen is known for it. Germline V gene lookup returns CDR1 SQVTM and CDR2 ANQGSEA. V shed 7 bases, J shed 8 bases, and the junction held 7 bases outside the gene matches. The CDR3 is 14 amino acids. The source of the sample is a study of a mutant IDH1 vaccine in newly diagnosed glioma. Background on the study: The start of vaccination came 4-6 weeks after radiotherapy alone, or with temozolomide cycles. Every participant had undergone radiotherapy, temozolomide, or both before, and most underwent both.

The data were produced by immunoSEQ multiplex PCR, yet TCRdb's version contains in-frame clones alone and is incomplete. Counted here are 35,000 to 40,000 clones, roughly 80% occurring once; the ten biggest clones make up 4% to 6%. Study-wide results and caveats: Alterations occurring in top peripheral T cell clonotypes seemed unrelated to pseudoprogression.

Sample time point: week 23, last vaccination. A 20-mer mutant IDH1 peptide at 300 ug was injected subcutaneously with topical imiquimod. This clonotype was sampled from a man in his forties with glioma. V usage is TRBV29-1 and J usage is TRBJ2-1; 14 positions agree with TRBD2. Specimen: PBMCs, collected from a glioma patient whose treatment included an IDH1 peptide vaccine. CDR3 coding DNA: TGCAGCGCAGCCGGACTAGCGGGGGGCCATGAGCAGTTCTTC. This codes for CSAAGLAGGHEQFF.